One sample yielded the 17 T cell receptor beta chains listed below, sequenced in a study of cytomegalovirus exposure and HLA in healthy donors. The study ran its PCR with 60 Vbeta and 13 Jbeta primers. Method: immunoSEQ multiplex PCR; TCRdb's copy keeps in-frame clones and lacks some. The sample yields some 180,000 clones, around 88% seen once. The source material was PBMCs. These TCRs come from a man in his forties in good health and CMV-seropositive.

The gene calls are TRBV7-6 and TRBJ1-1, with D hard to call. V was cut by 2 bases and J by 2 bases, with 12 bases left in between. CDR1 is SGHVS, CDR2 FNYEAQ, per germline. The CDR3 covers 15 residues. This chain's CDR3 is CASSLSELVNTEAFF. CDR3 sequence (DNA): TGTGCCAGCAGCTTAAGTGAACTCGTTAACACTGAAGCTTTCTTT.

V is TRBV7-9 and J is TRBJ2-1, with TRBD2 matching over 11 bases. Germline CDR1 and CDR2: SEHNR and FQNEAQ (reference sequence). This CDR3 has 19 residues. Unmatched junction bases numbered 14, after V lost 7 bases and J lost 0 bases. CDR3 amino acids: CASTHLTSGALSSYNEQFF. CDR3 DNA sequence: TGTGCCAGCACACATTTGACTAGCGGGGCCCTCAGCTCCTACAATGAGCAGTTCTTC.

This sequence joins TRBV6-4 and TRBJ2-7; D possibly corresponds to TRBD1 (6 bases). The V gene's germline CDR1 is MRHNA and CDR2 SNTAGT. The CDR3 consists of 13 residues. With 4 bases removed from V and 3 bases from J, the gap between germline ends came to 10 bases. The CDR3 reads CASSASRGYEQYF. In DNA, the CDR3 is TGTGCCAGCAGTGCCTCCAGGGGCTACGAGCAGTACTTC.

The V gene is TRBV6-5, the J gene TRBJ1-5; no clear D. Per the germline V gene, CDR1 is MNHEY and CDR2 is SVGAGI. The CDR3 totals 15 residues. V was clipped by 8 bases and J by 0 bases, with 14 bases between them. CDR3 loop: CASQRDMGSNQPQHF. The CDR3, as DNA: TGTGCCAGCCAGAGGGATATGGGTAGCAATCAGCCCCAGCATTTT.

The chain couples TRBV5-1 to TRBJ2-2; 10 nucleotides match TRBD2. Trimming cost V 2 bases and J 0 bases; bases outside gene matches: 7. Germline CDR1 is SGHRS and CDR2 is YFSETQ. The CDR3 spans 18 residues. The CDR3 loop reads CASSFTSGTVANTGELFF. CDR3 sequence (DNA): TGCGCCAGCAGCTTTACTAGCGGGACCGTTGCGAACACCGGGGAGCTGTTTTTT.

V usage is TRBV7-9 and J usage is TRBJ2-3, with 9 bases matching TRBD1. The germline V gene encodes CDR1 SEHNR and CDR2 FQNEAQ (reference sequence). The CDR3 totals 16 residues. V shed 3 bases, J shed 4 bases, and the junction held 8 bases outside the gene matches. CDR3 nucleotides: TGTGCCAGCAGCTTTCAGACGGGACAGGGAGCAGATACGCAGTATTTT. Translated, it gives CASSFQTGQGADTQYF. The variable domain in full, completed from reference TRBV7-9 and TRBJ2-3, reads DTGVSQNPRHKITKRGQNVTFRCDPISEHNRLYWYRQTLGQGPEFLTYFQNEAQLEKSRLLSDRFSAERPKGSFSTLEIQRTEQGDSAMYLCASSFQTGQGADTQYFGPGTRLTVL.

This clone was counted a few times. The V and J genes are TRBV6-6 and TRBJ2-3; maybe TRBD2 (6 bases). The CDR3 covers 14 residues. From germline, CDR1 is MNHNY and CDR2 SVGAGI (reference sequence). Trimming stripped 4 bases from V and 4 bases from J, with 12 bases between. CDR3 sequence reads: CASSLTRDSDTQYF. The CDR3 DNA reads TGTGCCAGCAGTTTGACCAGGGACTCAGATACGCAGTATTTT.

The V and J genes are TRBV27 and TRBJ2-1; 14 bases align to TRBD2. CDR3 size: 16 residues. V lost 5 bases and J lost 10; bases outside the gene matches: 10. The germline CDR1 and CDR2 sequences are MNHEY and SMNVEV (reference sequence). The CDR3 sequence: CASSLWPGLAGVEQFF. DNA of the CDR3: TGTGCCAGCAGTCTCTGGCCGGGACTAGCGGGAGTGGAGCAGTTCTTC.

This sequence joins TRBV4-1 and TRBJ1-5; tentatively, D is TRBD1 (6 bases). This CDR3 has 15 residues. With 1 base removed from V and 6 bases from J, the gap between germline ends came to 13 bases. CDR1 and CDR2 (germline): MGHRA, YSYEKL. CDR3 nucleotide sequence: TGCGCCAGCAGCCAAGGGACAGACCCTTCTCAGCCCCAGCATTTT. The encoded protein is CASSQGTDPSQPQHF.

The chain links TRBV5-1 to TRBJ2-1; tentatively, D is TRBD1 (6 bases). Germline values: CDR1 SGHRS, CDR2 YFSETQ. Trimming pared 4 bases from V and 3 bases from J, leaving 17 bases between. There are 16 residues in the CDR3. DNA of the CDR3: TGCGCCAGCAGCCGGGCCCTTCGGGACAACTACAATGAGCAGTTCTTC. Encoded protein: CASSRALRDNYNEQFF.

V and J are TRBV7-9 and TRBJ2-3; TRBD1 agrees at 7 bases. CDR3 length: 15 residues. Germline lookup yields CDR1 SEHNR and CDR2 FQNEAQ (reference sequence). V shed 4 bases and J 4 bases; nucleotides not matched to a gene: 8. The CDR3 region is CASSSYVTGADTQYF. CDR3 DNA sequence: TGTGCCAGCAGCTCATATGTAACAGGGGCAGATACGCAGTATTTT.

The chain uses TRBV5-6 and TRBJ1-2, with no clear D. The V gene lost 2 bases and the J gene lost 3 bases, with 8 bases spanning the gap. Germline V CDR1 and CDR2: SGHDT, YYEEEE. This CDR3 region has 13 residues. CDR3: CASSFGNHYGYTF. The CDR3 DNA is TGTGCCAGCAGCTTTGGCAACCACTATGGCTACACCTTC.

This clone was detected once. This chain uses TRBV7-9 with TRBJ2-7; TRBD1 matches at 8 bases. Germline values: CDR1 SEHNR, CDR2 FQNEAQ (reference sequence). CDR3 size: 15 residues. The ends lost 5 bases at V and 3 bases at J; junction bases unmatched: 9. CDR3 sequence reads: CASSLRTGGVYEQYF. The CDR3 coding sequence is TGTGCCAGCAGCCTACGAACAGGGGGTGTCTACGAGCAGTACTTC.

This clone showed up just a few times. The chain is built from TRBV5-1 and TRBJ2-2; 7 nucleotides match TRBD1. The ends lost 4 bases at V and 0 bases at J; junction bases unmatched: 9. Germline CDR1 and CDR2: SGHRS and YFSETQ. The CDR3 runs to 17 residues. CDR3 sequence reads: CASSRTPTGTNTGELFF. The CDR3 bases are TGCGCCAGCAGCAGAACCCCGACAGGGACGAACACCGGGGAGCTGTTTTTT.

The CDR3 loop is CASSPLAGDNEQFF. CDR3 sequence (DNA): TGTGCCAGCTCACCACTAGCGGGAGACAATGAGCAGTTCTTC. V is TRBV18 and J is TRBJ2-1, with TRBD2 matching over 9 bases. Losses at the gene ends were 1 base for V and 5 bases for J; bases not matched to a gene: 0. Germline CDR1 and CDR2: KGHSH and LQKENI. The CDR3 has 14 residues.

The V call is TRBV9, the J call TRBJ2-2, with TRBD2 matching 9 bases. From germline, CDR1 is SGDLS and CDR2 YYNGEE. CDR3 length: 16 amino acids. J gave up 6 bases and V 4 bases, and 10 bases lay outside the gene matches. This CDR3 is CASSYYSGSIPGELFF. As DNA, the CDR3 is TGTGCCAGCAGCTACTATAGCGGGAGCATCCCCGGGGAGCTGTTTTTT.

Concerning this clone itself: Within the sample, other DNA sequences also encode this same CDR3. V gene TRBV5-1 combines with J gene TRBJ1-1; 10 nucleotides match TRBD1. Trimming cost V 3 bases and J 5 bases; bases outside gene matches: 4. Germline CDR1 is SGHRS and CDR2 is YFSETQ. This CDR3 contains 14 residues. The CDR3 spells CASSSPGQGTEAFF. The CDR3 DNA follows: TGCGCCAGCAGCTCGCCGGGACAGGGGACTGAAGCTTTCTTT.